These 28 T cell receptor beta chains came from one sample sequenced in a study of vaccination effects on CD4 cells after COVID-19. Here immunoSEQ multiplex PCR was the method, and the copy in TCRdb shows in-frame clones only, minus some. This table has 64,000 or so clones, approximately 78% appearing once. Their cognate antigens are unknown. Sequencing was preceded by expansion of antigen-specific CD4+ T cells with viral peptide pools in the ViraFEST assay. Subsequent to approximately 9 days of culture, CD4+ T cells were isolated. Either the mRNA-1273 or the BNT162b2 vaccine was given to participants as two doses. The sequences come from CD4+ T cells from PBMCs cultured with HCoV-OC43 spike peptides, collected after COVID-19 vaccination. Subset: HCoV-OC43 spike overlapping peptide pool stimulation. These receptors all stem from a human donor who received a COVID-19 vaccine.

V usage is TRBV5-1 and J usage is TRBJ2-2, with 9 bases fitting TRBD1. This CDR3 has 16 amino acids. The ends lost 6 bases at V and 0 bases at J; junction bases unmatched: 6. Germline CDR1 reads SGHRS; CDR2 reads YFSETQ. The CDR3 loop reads CASTGQGRANTGELFF. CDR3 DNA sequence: TGCGCCAGCACGGGACAGGGACGCGCGAACACCGGGGAGCTGTTTTTT.

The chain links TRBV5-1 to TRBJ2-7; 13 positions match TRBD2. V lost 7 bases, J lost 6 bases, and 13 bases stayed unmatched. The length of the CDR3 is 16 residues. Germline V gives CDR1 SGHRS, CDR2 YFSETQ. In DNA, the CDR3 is TGCGCCAGCGCTCCGGGACTAGCGGGGCCCGGGGTCGAGCAGTACGTC. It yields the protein CASAPGLAGPGVEQYV.

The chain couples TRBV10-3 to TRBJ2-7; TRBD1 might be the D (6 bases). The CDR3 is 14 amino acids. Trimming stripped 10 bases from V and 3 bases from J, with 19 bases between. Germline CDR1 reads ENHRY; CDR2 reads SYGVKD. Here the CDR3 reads CATIAGPRGYEQYV. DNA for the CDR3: TGTGCCACCATAGCCGGGCCCAGGGGCTACGAGCAGTACGTC.

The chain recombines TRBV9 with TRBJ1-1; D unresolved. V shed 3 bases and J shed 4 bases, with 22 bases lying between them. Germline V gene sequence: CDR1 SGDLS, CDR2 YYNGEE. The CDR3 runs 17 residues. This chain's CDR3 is CASSAGGTFGYGTEAFF. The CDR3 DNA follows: TGTGCCAGCAGCGCTGGAGGTACATTCGGTTACGGCACTGAAGCTTTCTTT.

The CDR3 is CASSGAVLGYTF. CDR3 nucleotide sequence: TGTGCCAGCAGTGGAGCGGTCCTAGGGTACACCTTC. The rearrangement links TRBV2 to TRBJ1-2; D gene unclear. CDR1 is SNHLY, CDR2 FYNNEI, per germline. V was shortened by 4 bases and J by 11 bases, with 14 bases between the two germline ends. CDR3 length: 12 amino acids.

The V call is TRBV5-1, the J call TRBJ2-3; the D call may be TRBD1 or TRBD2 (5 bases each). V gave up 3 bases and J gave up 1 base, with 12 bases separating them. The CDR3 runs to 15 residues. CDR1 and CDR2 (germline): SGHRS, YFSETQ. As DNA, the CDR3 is TGCGCCAGCAGCTACCAGGGACCGGGCACAGATACGCAGTATTTT. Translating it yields CASSYQGPGTDTQYF.

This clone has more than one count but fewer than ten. The CDR3 region is CASSLRTGNYGYTF. The DNA of the CDR3 is TGTGCCAGCAGCTTACGCACAGGAAACTATGGCTACACCTTC. V gene TRBV7-2 combines with J gene TRBJ1-2; perhaps TRBD1 as D (5 bases). V was shortened by 2 bases and J by 2 bases, with 9 bases between the two germline ends. Germline CDR1 and CDR2: SGHTA and FQGNSA. This CDR3 spans 14 amino acids.

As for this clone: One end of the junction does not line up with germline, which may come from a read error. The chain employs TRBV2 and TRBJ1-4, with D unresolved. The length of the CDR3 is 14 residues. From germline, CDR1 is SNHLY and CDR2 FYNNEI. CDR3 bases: TGTGCCAGCAGGGAAGACCGCAGTAATGAAAAACTGTTTTTT. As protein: CASREDRSNEKLFF.

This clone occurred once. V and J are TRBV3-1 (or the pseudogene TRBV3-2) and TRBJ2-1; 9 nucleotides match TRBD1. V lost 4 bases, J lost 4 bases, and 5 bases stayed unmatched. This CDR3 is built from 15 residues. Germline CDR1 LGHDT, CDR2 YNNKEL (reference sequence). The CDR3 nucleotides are TGTGCCAGCAGCCGAGGGACAGGGCCATACAATGAGCAGTTCTTC. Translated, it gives CASSRGTGPYNEQFF.

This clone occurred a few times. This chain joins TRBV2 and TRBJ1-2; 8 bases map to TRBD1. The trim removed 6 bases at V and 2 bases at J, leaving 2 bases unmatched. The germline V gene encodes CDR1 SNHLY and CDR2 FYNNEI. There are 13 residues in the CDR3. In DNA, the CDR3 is TGTGCCAGCAGACAGGGGGAGAACTATGGCTACACCTTC. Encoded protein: CASRQGENYGYTF.

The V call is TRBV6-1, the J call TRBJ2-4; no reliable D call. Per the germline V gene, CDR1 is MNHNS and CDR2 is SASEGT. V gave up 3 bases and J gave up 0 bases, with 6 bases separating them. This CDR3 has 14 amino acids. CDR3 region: CASSDSLAKNIQYF. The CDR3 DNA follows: TGTGCCAGCAGTGACAGTCTAGCCAAAAACATTCAGTACTTC.

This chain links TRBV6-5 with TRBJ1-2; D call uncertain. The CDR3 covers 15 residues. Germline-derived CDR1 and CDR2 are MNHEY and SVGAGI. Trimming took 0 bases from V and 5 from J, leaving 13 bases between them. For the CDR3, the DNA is TGTGCCAGCAGTTACTCCAACCTTGCTGGTTATGGCTACACCTTC. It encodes CASSYSNLAGYGYTF.

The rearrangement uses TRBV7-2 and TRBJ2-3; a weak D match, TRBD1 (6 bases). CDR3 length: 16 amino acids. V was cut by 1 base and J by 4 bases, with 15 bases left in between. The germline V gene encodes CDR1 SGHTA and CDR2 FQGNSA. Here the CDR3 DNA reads TGTGCCAGCAGCTTAGTCAGGGGAAGTGAGTCAGATACGCAGTATTTT. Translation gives CASSLVRGSESDTQYF.

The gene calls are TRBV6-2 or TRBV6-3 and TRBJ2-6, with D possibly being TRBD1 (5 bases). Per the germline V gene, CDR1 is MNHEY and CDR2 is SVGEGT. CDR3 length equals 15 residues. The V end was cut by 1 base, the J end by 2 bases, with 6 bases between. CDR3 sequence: CASSYWGTGANVLTF. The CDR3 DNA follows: TGTGCCAGCAGTTACTGGGGCACTGGGGCCAACGTCCTGACTTTC.

The CDR3: CASSGTDGGQNIQYF. In DNA, the CDR3 is TGTGCCAGCAGCGGGACTGATGGTGGCCAAAACATTCAGTACTTC. The V and J genes are TRBV2 and TRBJ2-4; D possibly corresponds to TRBD2 (6 bases). Germline V gives CDR1 SNHLY, CDR2 FYNNEI. V was trimmed by 6 bases and J by 5 bases, leaving 17 bases between them. The CDR3 covers 15 residues.

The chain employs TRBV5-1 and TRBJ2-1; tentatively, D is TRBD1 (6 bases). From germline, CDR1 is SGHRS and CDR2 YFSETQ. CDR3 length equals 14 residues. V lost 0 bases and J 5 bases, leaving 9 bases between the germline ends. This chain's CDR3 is CASSLATGNNEQFF. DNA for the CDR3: TGCGCCAGCAGCTTGGCCACAGGGAACAATGAGCAGTTCTTC. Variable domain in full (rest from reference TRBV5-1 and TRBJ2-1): KAGVTQTPRYLIKTRGQQVTLSCSPISGHRSVSWYQQTPGQGLQFLFEYFSETQRNKGNFPGRFSGRQFSNSRSEMNVSTLELGDSALYLCASSLATGNNEQFFGPGTRLTVL.

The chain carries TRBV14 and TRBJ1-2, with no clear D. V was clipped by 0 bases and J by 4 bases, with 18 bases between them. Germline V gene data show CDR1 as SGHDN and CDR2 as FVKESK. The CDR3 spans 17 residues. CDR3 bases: TGTGCCAGCAGCCAAGAATTAAGGTCCAAGAACTTCTATGGCTACACCTTC. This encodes CASSQELRSKNFYGYTF.

Here the CDR3 DNA reads TGTGCCAGAAGCTTACACCTTGACAGGGTCTACGAGCAGTACGTC. Amino acid sequence: CARSLHLDRVYEQYV. The chain is built from TRBV5-3 and TRBJ2-7; TRBD1 matches 7 bases. TRBV5-3 is an ORF for which the function is uncertain. This CDR3 has 15 residues. Unmatched junction bases numbered 8, after V lost 2 bases and J lost 3 bases.

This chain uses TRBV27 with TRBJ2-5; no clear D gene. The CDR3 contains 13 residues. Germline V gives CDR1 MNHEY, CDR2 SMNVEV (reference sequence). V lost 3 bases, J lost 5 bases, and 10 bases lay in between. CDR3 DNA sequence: TGTGCCAGCAGTTTCGCTATGGCGGAGACCCAGTACTTC. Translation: CASSFAMAETQYF.

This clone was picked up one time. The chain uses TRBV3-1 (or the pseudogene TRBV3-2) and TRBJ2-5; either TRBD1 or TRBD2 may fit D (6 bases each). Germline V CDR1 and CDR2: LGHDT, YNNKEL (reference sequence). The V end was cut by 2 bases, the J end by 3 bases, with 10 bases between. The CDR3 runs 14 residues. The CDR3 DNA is TGTGCCAGCAGCCAACCCGGGGGCAAAGAGACCCAGTACTTC. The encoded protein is CASSQPGGKETQYF.

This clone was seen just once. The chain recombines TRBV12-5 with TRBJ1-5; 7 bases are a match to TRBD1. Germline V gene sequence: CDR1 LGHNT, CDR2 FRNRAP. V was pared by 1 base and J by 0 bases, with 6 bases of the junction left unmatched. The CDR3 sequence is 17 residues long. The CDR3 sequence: CASGLEGDRASNQPQHF. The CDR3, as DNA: TGTGCTAGTGGTTTGGAAGGCGACAGGGCTAGCAATCAGCCCCAGCATTTT. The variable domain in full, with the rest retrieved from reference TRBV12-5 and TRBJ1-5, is DARVTQTPRHKVTEMGQEVTMRCQPILGHNTVFWYRQTMMQGLELLAYFRNRAPLDDSGMPKDRFSAEMPDATLATLKIQPSEPRDSAVYFCASGLEGDRASNQPQHFGDGTRLSIL.

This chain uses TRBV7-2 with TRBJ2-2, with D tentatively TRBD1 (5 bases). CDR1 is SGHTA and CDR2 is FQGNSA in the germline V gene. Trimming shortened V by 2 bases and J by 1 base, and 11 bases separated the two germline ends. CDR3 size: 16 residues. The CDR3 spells CASSLNPQGNTGELFF. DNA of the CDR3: TGTGCCAGCAGCTTAAATCCCCAGGGGAACACCGGGGAGCTGTTTTTT. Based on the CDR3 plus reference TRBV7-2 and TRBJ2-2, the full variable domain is GAGVSQSPSNKVTEKGKDVELRCDPISGHTALYWYRQSLGQGLEFLIYFQGNSAPDKSGLPSDRFSAERTGGSVSTLTIQRTQQEDSAVYLCASSLNPQGNTGELFFGEGSRLTVL.

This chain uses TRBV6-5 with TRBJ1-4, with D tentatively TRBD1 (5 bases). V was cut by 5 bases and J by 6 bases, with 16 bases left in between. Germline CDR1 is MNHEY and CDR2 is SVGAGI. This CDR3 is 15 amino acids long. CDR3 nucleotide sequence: TGTGCCAGCAGTCTAGGACTAGGGGCTGATGAAAAACTGTTTTTT. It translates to CASSLGLGADEKLFF.

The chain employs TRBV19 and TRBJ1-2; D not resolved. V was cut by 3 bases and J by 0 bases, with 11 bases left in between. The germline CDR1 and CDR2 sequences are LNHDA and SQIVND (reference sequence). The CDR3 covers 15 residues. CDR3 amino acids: CASSIPLTANYGYTF. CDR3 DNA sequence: TGTGCCAGTAGTATCCCCCTGACGGCTAACTATGGCTACACCTTC. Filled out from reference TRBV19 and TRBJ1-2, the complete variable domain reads DGGITQSPKYLFRKEGQNVTLSCEQNLNHDAMYWYRQDPGQGLRLIYYSQIVNDFQKGDIAEGYSVSREKKESFPLTVTSAQKNPTAFYLCASSIPLTANYGYTFGSGTRLTVV.

The CDR3 sequence: CASSPGTGMNTEAFF. The CDR3 nucleotides are TGTGCCAGCAGCCCCGGGACAGGGATGAACACTGAAGCTTTCTTT. This chain connects TRBV5-6 to TRBJ1-1; 9 nucleotides align to TRBD1. J was trimmed by 0 bases and V by 4 bases; bases with no gene match: 4. The CDR3 is 15 amino acids. CDR1 is SGHDT, CDR2 YYEEEE, per germline.

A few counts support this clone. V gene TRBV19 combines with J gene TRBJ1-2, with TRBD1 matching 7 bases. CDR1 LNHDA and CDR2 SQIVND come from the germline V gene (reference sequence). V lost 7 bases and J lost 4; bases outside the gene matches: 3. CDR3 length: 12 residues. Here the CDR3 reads CASTDRVYGYTF. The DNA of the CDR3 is TGTGCCAGTACCGACAGGGTCTATGGCTACACCTTC.

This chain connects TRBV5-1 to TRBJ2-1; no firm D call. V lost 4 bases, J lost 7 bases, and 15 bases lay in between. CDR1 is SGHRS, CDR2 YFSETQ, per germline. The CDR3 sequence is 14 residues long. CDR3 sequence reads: CASSPSRANNEQFF. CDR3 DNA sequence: TGCGCCAGCAGCCCAAGCCGGGCGAATAATGAGCAGTTCTTC.

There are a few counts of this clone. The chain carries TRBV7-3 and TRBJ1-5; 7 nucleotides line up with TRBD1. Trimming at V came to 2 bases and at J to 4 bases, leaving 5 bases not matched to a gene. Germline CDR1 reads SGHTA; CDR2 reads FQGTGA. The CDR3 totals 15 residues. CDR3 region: CASSLQGGWNQPQHF. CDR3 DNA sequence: TGTGCCAGCAGCTTACAAGGGGGCTGGAATCAGCCCCAGCATTTT.